These 8 T cell receptor beta chains came from one sample sequenced in a study of blood T cell repertoires in COVID-19. Libraries were prepared by immunoSEQ multiplex PCR; TCRdb keeps only in-frame clonotypes and omits some of them. Seen here are approximately 330,000 clones, roughly 90% observed once, and the top ten hold under 5%. The source material was peripheral blood. These receptors were obtained from a woman in her forties or fifties with active or convalescent COVID-19.

The J gene is TRBJ1-5, the V gene TRBV5-1; D not resolved. V was shortened by 0 bases and J by 3 bases, with 10 bases between the two germline ends. The CDR3 runs 15 residues. CDR1 SGHRS and CDR2 YFSETQ come from the germline V gene. CDR3 bases: TGCGCCAGCAGCTTGGACGACATGTTCAATCAGCCCCAGCATTTT. Translation: CASSLDDMFNQPQHF. Together with reference TRBV5-1 and TRBJ1-5, the CDR3 gives the full variable domain: KAGVTQTPRYLIKTRGQQVTLSCSPISGHRSVSWYQQTPGQGLQFLFEYFSETQRNKGNFPGRFSGRQFSNSRSEMNVSTLELGDSALYLCASSLDDMFNQPQHFGDGTRLSIL.

This chain links TRBV7-2 with TRBJ2-5; 12 positions match TRBD2. Germline V gene data show CDR1 as SGHTA and CDR2 as FQGNSA. The CDR3 runs to 16 residues. After removal of 7 bases from V and 4 bases from J, the junction contained 10 bases not matched to a gene. CDR3 bases: TGTGCCAGCACACCTCAACTAGCGGGAGGATTAGAGACCCAGTACTTC. It is translated as CASTPQLAGGLETQYF.

The rearrangement uses TRBV28 and TRBJ1-2; D gene ambiguous. CDR3 length: 15 residues. V was cut by 3 bases and J by 7 bases, with 18 bases left in between. Per the germline V gene, CDR1 is MDHEN and CDR2 is SYDVKM. The CDR3 protein is CASSFSSGVLGGYTF. CDR3 nucleotide sequence: TGTGCCAGCAGTTTCAGTTCTGGAGTGTTGGGTGGCTACACCTTC.

This sequence joins TRBV30 and TRBJ2-3, with 8 positions matching TRBD2. Germline V gives CDR1 GTSNPN, CDR2 SVGIG (reference sequence). Germline trimming cut 4 bases from V and 2 bases from J; bases unmatched to any gene: 5. The CDR3 sequence is 14 residues long. The CDR3 DNA is TGTGCCTGGAAGGTAGCGGGGATCACAGATACGCAGTATTTT. This codes for CAWKVAGITDTQYF. The complete variable domain, with remaining parts taken from reference TRBV30 and TRBJ2-3, reads SQTIHQWPATLVQPVGSPLSLECTVEGTSNPNLYWYRQAAGRGLQLLFYSVGIGQISSEVPQNLSASRPQDRQFILSSKKLLLSDSGFYLCAWKVAGITDTQYFGPGTRLTVL.

The chain recombines TRBV4-3 with TRBJ1-2, with unresolved D. V lost 0 bases and J 5 bases, leaving 10 bases between the germline ends. The length of the CDR3 is 14 residues. Germline CDR1 is LGHNA and CDR2 is YSLEER. The DNA of the CDR3 is TGCGCCAGCAGCCAAGAGACGGGATCATATGGCTACACCTTC. Its protein product is CASSQETGSYGYTF.

This clone was picked up a small number of times. This rearrangement joins TRBV7-9 to TRBJ2-2; 7 nucleotides agree with TRBD1. With V trimmed by 5 bases and J by 8 bases, 8 bases remained unmatched. The CDR3 has 14 residues. Germline V lookup: CDR1 SEHNR, CDR2 FQNEAQ (reference sequence). The CDR3 here is CASSLRQGRGELFF. The DNA for the CDR3 is TGTGCCAGCAGCCTCAGACAGGGTCGGGGGGAGCTGTTTTTT.

Written as DNA, the CDR3 is TGTGCCAGCAGTGAGACAGGTGACTACGAGCAGTACTTC. Its protein is CASSETGDYEQYF. The chain joins TRBV12-3 or TRBV12-4 to TRBJ2-7; tentatively, D is TRBD1 (6 bases). The CDR3 totals 13 residues. V lost 5 bases, J lost 3 bases, and 11 bases lay in between.

V usage is TRBV19 and J usage is TRBJ1-2; TRBD1 aligns across 10 bases. With 7 bases clipped from V and 2 bases from J, the junction kept 7 bases outside the gene matches. This CDR3 has 15 residues. Germline V CDR1 and CDR2: LNHDA, SQIVND (reference sequence). CDR3 nucleotides: TGTGCCAGTACGTGGGACAGGGGAGGGAACTATGGCTACACCTTC. It is translated as CASTWDRGGNYGYTF.